This is a list of T cell receptor beta chains from one sample in a study of cytomegalovirus exposure and HLA in healthy donors. Clones were sequenced by immunoSEQ multiplex PCR, and TCRdb holds only the in-frame ones, with some missing. In the table there are 210,000 or so clones, around four fifths of which are singletons. Input material: PBMCs. The receptors shown here come from a boy aged 5 to 17 in good health and CMV-seronegative. Both conserved end residues are trimmed from each CDR3.

v_gene | CDR3aa
TRBV7-9 | ASTPGGSYNEQF
TRBV9 | ASSTGQGAYEQY
TRBV30 | AWSVLGGRAYEQY
TRBV10-3 | AISSSGEQTEAF
TRBV4-1 | ASSRYSTGYEQY
TRBV30 | AWSQGGGYT
TRBV28 | ASSFTGEGPGELF
TRBV30 | AWSVAGSTEAF
TRBV27 | ASSLTGGGELF
TRBV9 | ASSVGTSGIGTQY
TRBV6-1 | ASSEARDSYGYT
TRBV5-8 | ASSYDRGGSTDTQY
TRBV27 | ASSPPQGHEEAF
TRBV4-2 | ASSQNLAGGDEQF
TRBV30 | AWRRGFNEKLF
TRBV5-5 | ASSRMGGAGNEQF